This record covers a single T cell receptor (beta chain). Trimming at V came to 6 bases and at J to 1 base, leaving 1 base not matched to a gene. The CDR3 runs 15 residues. CDR1 ENHRY and CDR2 SYGVKD come from the germline V gene. This entry is derived from a study of chemoradiotherapy in HPV16-positive cancers. At the level of the study: Candidate HPV-specific clones and shared TCR motifs came from two HPV16-positive patients.

Method: immunoSEQ multiplex PCR; TCRdb's copy keeps in-frame clones and lacks some. The table records about 8,000 clones, 55% to 75% of them present only once. The chain recombines TRBV10-3 with TRBJ2-1; 12 bases are a match to TRBD2. The source is a human donor with HPV-associated anogenital cancer. The sample here was taken from a patient who underwent chemoradiotherapy. The CDR3 loop reads CAIRGTSGSYNEQFF. CDR3 in DNA: TGTGCCATCAGGGGGACTAGCGGGTCCTACAATGAGCAGTTCTTC.